These T cell receptor beta chains were read from a single sample in a study of blood T cells in healthy people across ages. TCRdb re-called the 5' RACE reads through MiXCR, storing one row per CDR3 protein. Among about 640,000 distinct CDR3 sequences listed, approximately 30% were seen once. The sample taken for sequencing was blood. The receptors derive from an elderly woman in good health. CDR3s include the opening cysteine and the closing phenylalanine or tryptophan. A D gene is named only where the DNA matches it firmly. Not every row has a clone size; where given, it reads once, few, many or a size class.

D	size	V	J	DNA	CDR3
-	many	TRBV7-9	TRBJ2-2	TGTGCCAGCAGCCTATATAGCGAGACGAACACCGGGGAGCTGTTTTTT	CASSLYSETNTGELFF
TRBD2	-	TRBV29-1	TRBJ2-7	TGCAGCGCCACGACTAGCTCCCACCTAAGATCGTACTCCTACAATGAGCAGTACTTC	CSATTSSHLRSYSYNEQYF
-	-	TRBV7-2	TRBJ1-1	TGTGCCAGCAGCTTCCCCGCTGGGAGGACTGAAGCTTTCTTT	CASSFPAGRTEAFF
TRBD2	few	TRBV19	TRBJ2-1	TGTGCCAGTACCCGACCGGTGAGCGGGGGGTCAAATGAGCAGTTCTTC	CASTRPVSGGSNEQFF
-	-	TRBV28	TRBJ1-2	TGTGCCAGCAGTAATTCCGGAAAGGGCTACACCTTC	CASSNSGKGYTF
TRBD2	-	TRBV6-1	TRBJ2-1	TGTGCCAGCAGCCGGGCGGGACTAGCGGACTACAATGAGCAGTTCTTC	CASSRAGLADYNEQFF
TRBD1	many	TRBV6-5	TRBJ2-7	TGTGCCAGCAGTTACGGGGGGGGACAGGGATACTCCTACGAGCAGTACTTC	CASSYGGGQGYSYEQYF
-	few	TRBV7-9	TRBJ2-7	TGTGCCAGCAGCTTGGCATTCGGGGTCTCCTACGAGCAGTACTTC	CASSLAFGVSYEQYF
-	few	TRBV7-6	TRBJ1-3	TGTGCCAGCAGCGCACTTAGGAGTACCTCTGGAAACACCATATATTTT	CASSALRSTSGNTIYF
-	many	TRBV4-1	TRBJ1-1	TGCGCCAGCAGCCGGGACGGTCAGGGGCAGACTGAAGCTTTCTTT	CASSRDGQGQTEAFF
-	-	TRBV29-1	TRBJ1-1	TGCAGCGTTCATAAGGGAAACACTGAAGCTTTCTTT	CSVHKGNTEAFF
-	many	TRBV29-1	TRBJ1-2	TGCAGCGCTCAGACAGGATATGGCTACACCTTC	CSAQTGYGYTF
TRBD1	-	TRBV6-2/TRBV6-3	TRBJ2-5	TGTGCCAGCCACGGACAGGGAAGGGTTCAAGAGACCCAGTACTTC	CASHGQGRVQETQYF
-	-	TRBV5-5	TRBJ2-7	TGTGCCAGCAGCTTGGTCGGGTTACGCTCCTACGAGCAGTACTTC	CASSLVGLRSYEQYF
-	medium-sized	TRBV5-1	TRBJ2-5	TGTGCCAGCAGCTTAGAAGAGACCCAGTACTTC	CASSLEETQYF
-	many	TRBV7-3	TRBJ2-1	TGTGCCAGCAGCCAGGGGCAGAATGAGCAGTTCTTC	CASSQGQNEQFF
-	-	TRBV6-6	TRBJ2-1	TGTGCCAGCAGTCATAACCGACGGGATTACAATGAGCAGTTCTTC	CASSHNRRDYNEQFF
-	-	TRBV20-1	TRBJ1-6	TGCAGTGCTAGAGATTGGTCAATGAGCTCCTATAATTCACCCCTCCACTTT	CSARDWSMSSYNSPLHF
-	few	TRBV2	TRBJ1-4	TGTGCCAGCATGATGGGGGGGGATGAAAAACTGTTTTTT	CASMMGGDEKLFF
TRBD1	many	TRBV7-2	TRBJ2-7	TGTGCCAGCAGCTTTGACAGGGGCTCCTACGAGCAGTACTTC	CASSFDRGSYEQYF
-	-	TRBV4-3	TRBJ2-7	TGCGCCGGCAGCCAAGATACGGGACTCGGGGAGCAGTACTTC	CAGSQDTGLGEQYF
TRBD1	many	TRBV7-2	TRBJ1-2	TGTGCCAGCAGCTACGCGACAGGGAACTATGGCTACACCTTC	CASSYATGNYGYTF
TRBD2	-	TRBV12-3/TRBV12-4	TRBJ2-5	TGTGCCAGCAGTTCCCCCGGGACTAGCGGACAAGAGACCCAGTACTTC	CASSSPGTSGQETQYF
TRBD1	many	TRBV10-3	TRBJ2-6	TGTGCCATCAGCGGGACAGCTCCTGGGGCCAACGTCCTGACTTTC	CAISGTAPGANVLTF
TRBD1	many	TRBV7-6	TRBJ2-5	TGTGCCAGCAGCGCCGCAGGGGGCTGGGGAGAGACCCAGTACTTC	CASSAAGGWGETQYF
-	many	TRBV6-5	TRBJ1-2	TGTGCCAGCAGCTATAGCGCGAACTATGGCTACACCTTC	CASSYSANYGYTF
-	many	TRBV30	TRBJ2-1	TGTGCCTGGAGTAAACATGATGAGCAGTTCTTC	CAWSKHDEQFF
-	few	TRBV7-8	TRBJ1-5	TGTGCCAGCAGCTCCTGGCCGGACAGCAACAATCAGCCCCAGCATTTT	CASSSWPDSNNQPQHF
TRBD2	-	TRBV5-1	TRBJ2-1	TGCGCCAGCAGCTGGGCAGCGGGGATGGGAAATGAGCAGTTCTTC	CASSWAAGMGNEQFF
-	many	TRBV5-1	TRBJ2-7	TGCGCCAGCAGCTTGGACAACTACGAGCAGTACTTC	CASSLDNYEQYF
-	many	TRBV20-1	TRBJ2-3	TGCAGTTCCCTCGGGGCCTCGGGAGATACGCAGTATTTT	CSSLGASGDTQYF
-	many	TRBV4-1	TRBJ2-7	TGCGCCAGCAGCCAAGAATCCCTCAGGGTCGAGCAGTACTTC	CASSQESLRVEQYF
-	many	TRBV5-1	TRBJ2-7	TGCGCCAGCAGAGACCACCCGGGGAACTACGAGCAGTACTTC	CASRDHPGNYEQYF
-	many	TRBV3-1	TRBJ2-5	TGTGCCAGCAGAGTTCAAGAGACCCAGTACTTC	CASRVQETQYF
TRBD2	once	TRBV20-1	TRBJ2-3	TGCAGTGCTAGAGTAGCGGGGGGACGCGCTAGCACAGATACGCAGTATTTT	CSARVAGGRASTDTQYF
-	-	TRBV20-1	TRBJ2-5	TGCAGTGCTAGCGGGAGAGAGGAGGGAGAGACCCAGTACTTC	CSASGREEGETQYF
TRBD2	many	TRBV20-1	TRBJ2-3	TGCAGTGCTAGAGGACTAGCCAGCACAGATACGCAGTATTTT	CSARGLASTDTQYF
TRBD1	-	TRBV6-2/TRBV6-3	TRBJ2-7	TGTGCCAGCAGTTACCCCACGGACAGGGGCTACGAGCAGTACTTC	CASSYPTDRGYEQYF
-	-	TRBV2	TRBJ1-5	TGTGCCAGCAGTGAAACGGGGTTCTATAGCAATCAGCCCCAGCATTTT	CASSETGFYSNQPQHF
-	many	TRBV7-2	TRBJ2-7	TGTGCCAGCAGCCTAACCGGGACAAGAGGGACCGAGCAGTACTTC	CASSLTGTRGTEQYF
TRBD1	many	TRBV6-5	TRBJ2-3	TGTGCCAGCAGCGTGGGACAGGCGATGAGCACAGATACGCAGTATTTT	CASSVGQAMSTDTQYF
TRBD2	-	TRBV7-2	TRBJ2-5	TGTGCCAGCAGCTTAGGGGGCAGCGGGGGCTTTCAAGGGACCCAGTACTTC	CASSLGGSGGFQGTQYF
TRBD2	many	TRBV20-1	TRBJ2-7	TGCAGTGCTAGTAAGAGAGCGGGGGGGCTCTCGTACGAGCAGTACTTC	CSASKRAGGLSYEQYF
TRBD2	many	TRBV12-3/TRBV12-4	TRBJ2-1	TGTGCCAGCAGTTCCAGAATAGCGGGGGGGAGCTACAATGAGCAGTTCTTC	CASSSRIAGGSYNEQFF
-	-	TRBV9	TRBJ1-4	TGTGCCAGCAGCGTAGATGAAGGAACTAATGAAAAACTGTTTTTT	CASSVDEGTNEKLFF
TRBD1	many	TRBV10-3	TRBJ2-7	TGTGCCATCAGTGATAATGTCGGGACAGGGGCCCGCGAGCAGTACTTC	CAISDNVGTGAREQYF
TRBD1	-	TRBV29-1	TRBJ1-2	TGCAGCGGGGGAACAGGGGCGGGGAGCTATGGCTACACCTTC	CSGGTGAGSYGYTF